This T cell receptor beta chain was documented in a study of vaccination effects on CD4 cells after COVID-19. Profiled with immunoSEQ multiplex PCR; TCRdb holds only in-frame clones, not every one. In the table there are roughly 41,000 clones, about 60% of which are singletons. Expansion of antigen-specific CD4+ T cells with viral peptide pools was carried out by the ViraFEST assay before sequencing. Investigators separated out CD4+ T cells once more than nine days of culture had passed. Negative nucleocapsid antibody tests before and after vaccination confirmed no previous SARS-CoV-2 infection. Concerning this clone: Its specificity is not known.

This CDR3 comprises 15 residues. The trim removed 4 bases at V and 0 bases at J, leaving 4 bases unmatched. Germline loops: CDR1 SGHRS, CDR2 YFSETQ. Sequencing was performed on CD4+ T cells from PBMCs cultured with HCoV-OC43 spike peptides, taken before COVID-19 vaccination. Subset given: HCoV-OC43 spike overlapping peptide pool stimulation. The clonotype originates from a human donor who received a COVID-19 vaccine. This chain uses TRBV5-1 with TRBJ1-5; 7 bases align to TRBD1. In nucleotides, the CDR3 is TGCGCCAGCAGCCTCGGACAGGCTAGCAATCAGCCCCAGCATTTT. Translating gives CASSLGQASNQPQHF.